The clone carrying this T cell receptor beta chain was detected once. Its antigen is not known. A much larger clonotype is one base distant, so this may be a read error. These data come from a study of tumor and adjacent non-tumor tissue in lung cancer. About the research overall: The patients, about nine men and roughly 5 women, were about 30 to 85 with stage I to III disease. About 4.2 million productive TCRbeta reads were obtained per sample on average.

The length of the CDR3 is 15 residues. V gave up 7 bases and J gave up 2 bases; unmatched junction bases: 8. Study observations and caveats: TCR diversity was significantly greater in tumor than normal lung tissue. Patients with more diverse tumor TCRs had worse survival.

RNA was extracted from bulk tissue without any cell sorting. Three rounds of nested PCR, following a modified ARM-PCR protocol, produced the TCRbeta library. One entry per CDR3 protein, called by TCRdb with MiXCR from the multiplex PCR reads. The sample contains more than 85,000 distinct CDR3 sequences, about 75% of which appear only once. The chain recombines TRBV12-3 or TRBV12-4 with TRBJ2-3; the match to TRBD1 covers 8 bases. The sequence was collected from a woman aged 55 to 70 with non-small cell lung cancer. The specimen sequenced was lung tumor tissue. The CDR3 nucleotides are TGTGCCAGCAAATGGCAGGGGGCAATCACAGATACGCAGTATTTT. This encodes CASKWQGAITDTQYF.